This T cell receptor (beta chain) derives from a study of T cell responses to AZD1222 COVID-19 vaccine (dated by TCRdb to about 2021). About the investigation overall: A total of about 230 trial participants underwent TCR sequencing, of whom 207 received two doses of AZD1222 and some 26 received two doses of the MenACWY control vaccine. Trial participants were enrolled into age subgroups of 18-55, 56-69 and 70-plus years, which contained around 150, 28 and 57 TCR-sequenced participants, respectively. What the work shows at the level of the full study, not this receptor alone: After two AZD1222 doses, spike-specific TCR breadth and depth were significantly higher than at day 0 and than in MenACWY recipients. The 56-69-year group was small, and its depth increase did not reach significance, likely because of low power. Because no day 14 peak-response samples were available, repertoires were characterized only after the peak T cell response. Only five or six AZD1222 recipients were SARS-CoV-2 seropositive at baseline, limiting conclusions about previously exposed vaccinees. Participants were mostly white British and included more females than males, and it was suggested by the authors that clonal diversity may have been underestimated. Reportedly, almost half of the unique spike-specific TCRs recognized epitopes lying outside the regions that are mutated in the B.1.351 and B.1.1.7 variants. The vaccine-associated CD4 TCRs covered the entire spike protein, and the dominant responses fell in regions 160-218 and 743-854.

The sample's time point label, in plain terms: about 28 days (+/-7) after the second vaccine dose. AZD1222 recipients with second doses at about 4 weeks or about 12 weeks were pooled, because spike-specific TCR depth and breadth did not differ between schedules. The vaccinee samples were drawn from two UK trials, COV001 and COV002, one of which was a single-blind randomized controlled phase 2/3 trial testing AZD1222 (ChAdOx1 nCoV-19) in healthy adults. For TCRbeta chain sequencing, PBMC samples were collected from trial participants at day 0 and at day 28 after the second dose. Of note for this clone: Its antigen specificity is not known. Within one base of it there is no much larger clone, and no base qualities were kept.

The CDR3 runs 15 residues from the cysteine to the phenylalanine. The kept DNA is CDR3 alone, 45 bases in frame from the first base. CDR1 is given as SGHNT and CDR2 as YYREEE, both from the germline V gene (reference sequence). Relative to germline, V is 1 base shorter and J is 3 bases shorter, with 13 bases between their ends. The CDR3 regions of human TCRbeta chains were analyzed by immunosequencing. As for the original processing: TCRs in the repertoires were compared against a reference library of SARS-CoV-2-specific TCRs that had been generated with the MIRA antigen-specificity platform. Breadth was defined as the fraction of unique TCRs that were SARS-CoV-2-associated. Depth was defined as the fraction of total T cells that were SARS-CoV-2-associated. Using the MIRA data, every spike-specific TCR was mapped to the spike region that the TCR reacted to and assigned to either a CD4 or a CD8 class. Log10-transformed breadth and depth values were compared by one-way ANOVA with Sidak's multiple comparisons tests. Not all clones reach the TCRdb copy of this immuneACCESS table, which keeps in-frame sequences only. Checked studies attribute under half of the gap to unresolved V genes and leave the rest unexplained. D and trimming come from the DNA, and the V and J calls and clone size come from that table. The sample data list some 130,000 clones, and 80% to 95% of these were observed just once. Jointly, the top ten make up 6.5% to 8.5% of the sample.

This receptor was taken from an adult who received the AZD1222 COVID-19 vaccine. The starting material was peripheral blood, obtained 28 days after the second AZD1222 dose. The V and J genes are TRBV5-4 and TRBJ1-1, with no confidently assigned D gene. CDR3 reads: CASSLSTEPHTEAFF. The DNA sequence is TGTGCCAGCAGCTTGTCTACAGAACCGCACACTGAAGCTTTCTTT.